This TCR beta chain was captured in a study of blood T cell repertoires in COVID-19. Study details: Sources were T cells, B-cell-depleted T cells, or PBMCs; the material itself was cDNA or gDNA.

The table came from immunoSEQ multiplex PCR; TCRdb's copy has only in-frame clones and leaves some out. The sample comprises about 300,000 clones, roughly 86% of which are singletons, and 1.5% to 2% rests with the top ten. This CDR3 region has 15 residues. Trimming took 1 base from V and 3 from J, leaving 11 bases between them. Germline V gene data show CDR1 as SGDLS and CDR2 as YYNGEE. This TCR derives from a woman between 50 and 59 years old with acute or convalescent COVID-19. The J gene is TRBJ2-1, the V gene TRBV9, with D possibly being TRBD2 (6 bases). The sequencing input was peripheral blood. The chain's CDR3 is CASSVLGSRYNEQFF. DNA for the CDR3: TGTGCCAGCAGCGTACTCGGGAGCCGCTACAATGAGCAGTTCTTC.